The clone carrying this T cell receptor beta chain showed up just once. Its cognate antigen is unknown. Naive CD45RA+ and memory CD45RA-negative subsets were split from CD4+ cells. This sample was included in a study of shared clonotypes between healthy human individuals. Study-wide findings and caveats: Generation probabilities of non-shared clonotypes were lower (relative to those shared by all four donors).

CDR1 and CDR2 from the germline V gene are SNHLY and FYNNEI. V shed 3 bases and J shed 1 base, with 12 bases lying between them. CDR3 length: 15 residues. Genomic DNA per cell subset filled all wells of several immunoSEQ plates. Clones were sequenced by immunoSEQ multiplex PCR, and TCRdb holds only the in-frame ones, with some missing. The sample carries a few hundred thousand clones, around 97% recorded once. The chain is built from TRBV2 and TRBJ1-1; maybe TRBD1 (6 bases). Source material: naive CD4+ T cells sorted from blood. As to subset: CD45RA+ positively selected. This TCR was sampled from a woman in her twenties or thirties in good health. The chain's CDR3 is CASSETGTTNTEAFF. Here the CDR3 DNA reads TGTGCCAGCAGTGAGACCGGGACAACGAACACTGAAGCTTTCTTT.